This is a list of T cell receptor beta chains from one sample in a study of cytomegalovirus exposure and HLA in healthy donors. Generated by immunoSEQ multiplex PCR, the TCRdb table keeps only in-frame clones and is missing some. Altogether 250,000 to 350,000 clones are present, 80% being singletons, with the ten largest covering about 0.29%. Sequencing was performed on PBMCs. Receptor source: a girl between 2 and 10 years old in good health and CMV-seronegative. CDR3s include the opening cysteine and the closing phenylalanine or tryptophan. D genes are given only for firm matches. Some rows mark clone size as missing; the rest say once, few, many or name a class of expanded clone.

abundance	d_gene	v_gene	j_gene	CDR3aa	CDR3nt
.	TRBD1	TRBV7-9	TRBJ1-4	CASSLVGFGTGSEKLFF	TGTGCCAGCAGCTTAGTTGGGTTTGGGACAGGGAGTGAAAAACTGTTTTTT
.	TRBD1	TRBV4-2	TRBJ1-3	CASSLPPGTDIGDTIYF	TGTGCCAGCAGCCTTCCACCGGGGACAGACATCGGGGACACCATATATTTT
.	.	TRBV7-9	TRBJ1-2	CASSSTGSGGYTF	TGTGCCAGCAGCAGCACAGGGTCTGGTGGCTACACCTTT
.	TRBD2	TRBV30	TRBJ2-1	CAWSFGGRINEQFF	TGTGCCTGGAGTTTTGGCGGGAGGATCAATGAGCAGTTCTTC
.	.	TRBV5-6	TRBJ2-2	CASSLALYGELFF	TGTGCCAGCAGCTTGGCCTTGTACGGGGAGCTGTTTTTT
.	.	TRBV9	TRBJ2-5	CASSVQGGRETQYF	TGTGCCAGCAGCGTACAAGGGGGAAGAGAGACCCAGTACTTC
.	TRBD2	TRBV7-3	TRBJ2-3	CASSFTSGGADTQYF	TGTGCCAGCAGCTTCACTAGCGGGGGGGCGGATACGCAGTATTTT
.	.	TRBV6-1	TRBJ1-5	CASSVQSEGVGQPQHF	TGTGCCAGCAGTGTACAGAGTGAAGGGGTTGGTCAGCCCCAGCATTTT
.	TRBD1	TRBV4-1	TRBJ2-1	CASSQALYVDRYYNEQFF	TGCGCCAGCAGCCAAGCTCTTTATGTGGACAGGTACTACAATGAGCAGTTCTTC
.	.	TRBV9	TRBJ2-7	CASSVGGAGRAYEQYF	TGTGCCAGCAGCGTAGGTGGGGCGGGAAGGGCCTACGAGCAGTACTTC
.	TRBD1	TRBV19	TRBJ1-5	CASSAAFRDSDQPQHF	TGTGCCAGTAGTGCCGCCTTCCGGGACAGTGATCAGCCCCAGCATTTT
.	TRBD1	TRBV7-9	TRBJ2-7	CASSDRGSSSYEQYF	TGTGCCAGCAGCGACAGGGGGTCTTCATCCTACGAGCAGTACTTC
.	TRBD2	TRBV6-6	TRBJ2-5	CASREGGETQYF	TGTGCCAGCAGAGAGGGAGGGGAGACCCAGTACTTC
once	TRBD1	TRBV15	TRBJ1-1	CATSISKGALNTEAFF	TGTGCCACCAGCATTTCGAAGGGGGCTTTGAACACTGAAGCTTTCTTT
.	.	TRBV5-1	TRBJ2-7	CASSLWSGDSYEQYF	TGCGCCAGCAGCTTATGGTCGGGAGACTCCTACGAGCAGTACTTC
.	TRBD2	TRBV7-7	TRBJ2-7	CASSLSSGRASKVYEQYF	TGTGCCAGCAGCCTAAGTAGCGGGAGGGCTTCTAAAGTCTACGAGCAGTACTTC
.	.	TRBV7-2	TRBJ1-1	CASSLGASWLTEAFF	TGTGCCAGCAGCTTAGGGGCCTCATGGTTGACTGAAGCTTTCTTT
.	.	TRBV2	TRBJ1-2	CASKEQLYGYTF	TGTGCCAGCAAGGAACAGCTCTATGGCTACACCTTC
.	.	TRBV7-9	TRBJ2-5	CSSSPPGGAETQYF	TGTTCCAGCAGCCCCCCCGGCGGAGCCGAGACCCAGTACTTC
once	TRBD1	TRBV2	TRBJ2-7	CASSEHRGTGKDEQYF	TGTGCCAGCAGTGAACACAGAGGGACAGGGAAGGACGAGCAGTACTTC
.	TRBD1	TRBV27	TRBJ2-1	CASSLQGARNEQFF	TGTGCCAGCAGTTTACAGGGGGCGCGAAATGAGCAGTTCTTC
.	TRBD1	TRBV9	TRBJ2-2	CASSPGQGTGELFF	TGTGCCAGCAGCCCGGGACAGGGCACCGGGGAGCTGTTTTTT